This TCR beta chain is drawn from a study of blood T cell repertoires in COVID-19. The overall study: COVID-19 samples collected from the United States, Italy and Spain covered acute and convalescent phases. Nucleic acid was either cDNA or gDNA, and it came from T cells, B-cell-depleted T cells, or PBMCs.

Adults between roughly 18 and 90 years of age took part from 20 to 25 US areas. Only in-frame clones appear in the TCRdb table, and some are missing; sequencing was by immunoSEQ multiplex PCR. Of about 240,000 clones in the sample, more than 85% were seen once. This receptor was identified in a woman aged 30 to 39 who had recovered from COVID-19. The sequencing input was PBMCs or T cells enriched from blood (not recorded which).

CDR3 nucleotides: TGCGCCAGCAGCCCACAGGGGGGAAAAGCTTTCTTT. It yields the protein CASSPQGGKAFF. The chain has TRBV5-1 and TRBJ1-1; 8 bases line up with TRBD1. The V gene's germline CDR1 is SGHRS and CDR2 YFSETQ. J gave up 9 bases and V 4 bases, and 5 bases lay outside the gene matches. This CDR3 has 12 amino acids.